This TCR beta chain was found in a study of CD8 T cells in Susac syndrome. Study findings and constraints: A relatively small number of individuals underwent TCR sequencing and HLA analysis.

The sequenced target, TCR beta, came from blood CD8+ and CD4+ T cells. The TEMRA cells underwent FACS enrichment, while the CD8+ and CD4+ T cells underwent negative isolation. The RNA, about 0.45 to 1 ug, was put through reverse transcription using random hexamers. The authors amplified TCR beta CDR3 across 54 Vbeta and 13 Jbeta using immunoSEQ multiplex PCR. TCRdb reprocessed the immunoSEQ multiplex PCR reads with MiXCR, giving one entry per CDR3 protein. Among under 200,000 distinct CDR3 sequences listed, 90% to 95% were seen once. A note on this clonotype: Its cognate antigen is unknown.

V was cut by 2 bases and J by 4 bases, with 2 bases left in between. Germline lookup yields CDR1 SGHDN and CDR2 FVKESK. The CDR3 is made up of 11 amino acids. The clonotype was recovered from a human donor in good health. The sequenced sample was CD4+ T cells from PBMCs. The chain joins TRBV14 to TRBJ1-1; D unresolved. CDR3 DNA: TGTGCCAGCAGCCAATTCACTGAAGCTTTCTTT. Protein product: CASSQFTEAFF.